Included here is one TCR beta chain sequence, with context. CDR3 size: 12 residues. Germline CDR1 is SGHNT and CDR2 is YENEEA. The V and J ends lost 4 bases and 2 bases respectively, with 6 bases between them. These data originate in a study of T cell responses to AZD1222 COVID-19 vaccine. TCRdb's table, derived via immunoSEQ multiplex PCR, lists solely in-frame clones and lacks some. The sample lists 95,000 to 110,000 clones; about 90% were seen once. J is TRBJ2-7 and V is TRBV11-3, with a weak D call TRBD2 (6 bases). The clonotype originates from an adult in good health. This material consisted of peripheral blood, taken on day 0 of AZD1222 vaccination. The CDR3 loop is CASSSGAYEQYF. As DNA, the CDR3 is TGTGCCAGCAGCTCGGGAGCCTACGAGCAGTACTTC.